This T cell receptor (beta chain) is from a study of blood T cell repertoires in COVID-19. About the study: Acute and convalescent COVID-19 samples came from the United States, Italy and Spain. T cells, B-cell-depleted T cells, or PBMCs provided the cDNA or gDNA that served as material.

Original processing notes: Using reference gene primer amplification, nucleated cell counts were estimated. Profiling relied on immunoSEQ multiplex PCR, and the TCRdb table lists in-frame clones only, not all of them. V and J calls and clone size follow that table, whereas D and trimming were derived from the DNA. The table has approximately 62,000 clones, roughly four fifths seen once. The germline V gene encodes CDR1 SQVTM and CDR2 ANQGSEA. This CDR3 has 15 amino acids. Between the trimmed V and J ends, which lost 8 bases and 4 bases, there was a span of 23 bases. Sequencing input: peripheral blood. The sequence was collected from a woman between 50 and 59 years old with active or convalescent COVID-19. The chain couples TRBV29-1 to TRBJ1-2; a possible D gene is TRBD1 (5 bases). The DNA of the CDR3 is TGCAGCCCCCCAGGGTGGTGGGAAAAGGCCTATGGCTACACCTTC. It encodes CSPPGWWEKAYGYTF.